Each of the 10 T cell receptor beta chains below was sequenced from the same sample in a study of T cell changes during pregnancy in multiple sclerosis. The repertoire was sequenced with immunoSEQ multiplex PCR; TCRdb's copy has only in-frame clones and lacks some. This sample carries tens of thousands of clones, almost 95% of them seen once, and the ten largest clones take under 0.3%. This specimen was CD4+ T cells from peripheral blood mononuclear cells, taken in the third trimester of pregnancy. Source of these receptors: a female donor with multiple sclerosis, enrolled in a pregnancy study.

The chain couples TRBV5-6 to TRBJ1-2; 10 bases align to TRBD1. The V gene's germline CDR1 is SGHDT and CDR2 YYEEEE. The ends lost 4 bases at V and 4 bases at J; junction bases unmatched: 7. This CDR3 is built from 15 residues. The DNA for the CDR3 is TGTGCCAGCAGCCTGGACAGGGGGAATCTCTATGGCTACACCTTC. Translation gives CASSLDRGNLYGYTF. Supplemented by reference TRBV5-6 and TRBJ1-2, the full variable domain reads DAGVTQSPTHLIKTRGQQVTLRCSPKSGHDTVSWYQQALGQGPQFIFQYYEEEERQRGNFPDRFSGHQFPNYSSELNVNALLLGDSALYLCASSLDRGNLYGYTFGSGTRLTVV.

This chain joins TRBV20-1 and TRBJ2-7; the D is unclear. The CDR3 has 11 amino acids. Germline V gene data show CDR1 as DFQATT and CDR2 as SNEGSKA (reference sequence). Trimming cost V 3 bases and J 0 bases, with 3 bases left between them. The CDR3 region has the DNA TGCAGTGCTAGCCACTCCTACGAGCAGTACTTC. Amino acid sequence: CSASHSYEQYF.

CDR3 sequence: CASSANFLPLKQYF. The DNA for the CDR3 is TGTGCCAGCAGCGCGAATTTTCTCCCCTTGAAACAGTATTTT. The chain links TRBV7-9 to TRBJ2-3; D is undetermined. CDR1 and CDR2 (germline): SEHNR, FQNEAQ (reference sequence). Trimming removed 5 bases from V and 12 bases from J, with 21 bases in between. There are 14 residues in the CDR3. Based on the CDR3 plus reference TRBV7-9 and TRBJ2-3, the full variable domain is DTGVSQNPRHKITKRGQNVTFRCDPISEHNRLYWYRQTLGQGPEFLTYFQNEAQLEKSRLLSDRFSAERPKGSFSTLEIQRTEQGDSAMYLCASSANFLPLKQYFGPGTRLTVL.

The chain couples TRBV10-3 to TRBJ2-7, with 7 bases that match TRBD1. Losses at the gene ends were 6 bases for V and 4 bases for J; bases not matched to a gene: 12. Germline V lookup: CDR1 ENHRY, CDR2 SYGVKD. The CDR3 consists of 15 residues. The CDR3 DNA is TGTGCCATCAGCTCGGGACAGATAGAAAGATACGAGCAGTACTTC. The encoded protein is CAISSGQIERYEQYF.

This chain connects TRBV28 to TRBJ1-1; TRBD1 is a possible D gene (5 bases). CDR1 MDHEN and CDR2 SYDVKM come from the germline V gene. The CDR3 loop spans 14 amino acids. V shed 3 bases and J shed 1 base, with 9 bases lying between them. CDR3 sequence: CASSFPTANTEAFF. CDR3 sequence (DNA): TGTGCCAGCAGTTTCCCGACAGCGAACACTGAAGCTTTCTTT.

This clone appeared a single time. The gene calls are TRBV5-1 and TRBJ2-5; 7 bases map to TRBD2. This CDR3 contains 14 residues. Losses at the gene ends were 0 bases for V and 7 bases for J; bases not matched to a gene: 6. From germline, CDR1 is SGHRS and CDR2 YFSETQ. The CDR3 loop is CASSLVGGEVTQYF. The CDR3 DNA reads as TGCGCCAGCAGCTTGGTTGGGGGGGAGGTGACCCAGTACTTC.

V and J are TRBV30 and TRBJ1-1; a weak D match, TRBD1 (6 bases). The CDR3 runs 14 residues. The germline CDR1 and CDR2 sequences are GTSNPN and SVGIG (reference sequence). V lost 3 bases and J lost 11, with 22 bases in between. The CDR3 bases are TGTGCCTGGAGACAACCAGGGGCTCCCGCCGGGGCTTTCTTT. Protein product: CAWRQPGAPAGAFF.

The chain joins TRBV6-6 to TRBJ2-3, with 9 bases fitting TRBD1. The CDR3 has 15 amino acids. Looked up from germline, CDR1 is MNHNY and CDR2 is SVGAGI (reference sequence). Trimming took 5 bases from V and 1 from J; bases not matched to a gene: 4. This chain's CDR3 is CASSLRTGGTDTQYF. For the CDR3, the DNA is TGTGCCAGCAGTCTCAGGACAGGGGGCACAGATACGCAGTATTTT.

The chain is built from TRBV4-2 and TRBJ1-6; 7 bases match TRBD1. The ends lost 1 base at V and 5 bases at J; junction bases unmatched: 14. The CDR3 is 19 amino acids. Germline V gene sequence: CDR1 LGHNA, CDR2 YNFKEQ. CDR3 coding DNA: TGTGCCAGCAGCCAAGTGGTAGGGGGCGAAATTAGAAATAATTCACCCCTCCACTTT. It codes for CASSQVVGGEIRNNSPLHF.

This rearrangement joins TRBV5-1 to TRBJ2-1; TRBD1 matches 10 bases. The CDR3 length is 14 residues. Germline-derived CDR1 and CDR2 are SGHRS and YFSETQ. The V and J ends lost 4 bases and 9 bases, in that order; junction bases with no gene match: 7. The CDR3 region is CASSRTGGISEQFF. CDR3 coding DNA: TGCGCCAGCAGCCGGACAGGGGGTATCAGTGAGCAGTTCTTC.